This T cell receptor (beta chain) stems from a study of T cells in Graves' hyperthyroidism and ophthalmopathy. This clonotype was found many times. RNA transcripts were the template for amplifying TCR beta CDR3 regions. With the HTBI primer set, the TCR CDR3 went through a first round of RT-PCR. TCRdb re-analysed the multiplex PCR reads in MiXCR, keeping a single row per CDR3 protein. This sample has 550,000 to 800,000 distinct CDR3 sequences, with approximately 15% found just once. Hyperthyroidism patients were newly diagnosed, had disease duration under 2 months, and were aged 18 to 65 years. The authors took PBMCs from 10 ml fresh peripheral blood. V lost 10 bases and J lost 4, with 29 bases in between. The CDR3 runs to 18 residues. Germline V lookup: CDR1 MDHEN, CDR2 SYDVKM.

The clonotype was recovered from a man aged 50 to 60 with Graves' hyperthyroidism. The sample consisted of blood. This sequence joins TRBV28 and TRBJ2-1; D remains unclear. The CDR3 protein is CATSSPASPNFPYNEQFF. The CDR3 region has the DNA TGTGCCACCTCCTCCCCAGCCAGCCCCAATTTCCCTTACAATGAGCAGTTCTTC.